The rows below give T cell receptor beta chains drawn from one sample of a study of blood T cell repertoires in COVID-19. The protocol was immunoSEQ multiplex PCR, while the TCRdb copy is restricted to in-frame clones and leaves out a portion. The sample shows 150,000 to 200,000 clones, 80% to 90% of them seen only once. What was sequenced was peripheral blood. Receptor source: a man aged 55 to 70 with acute or convalescent COVID-19. Both conserved end residues are part of each CDR3. D genes are given only for firm matches. Part of the rows lack a size; the others show once, few, many or a class for expanded clones.

TRBV5-1,TRBJ1-6,.,.,TGCGCCAGCAGCCCCATCGGGGGTGGTAATTCACCCCTCCACTTT,CASSPIGGGNSPLHF
TRBV21-1,TRBJ2-1,many,.,TGTGCCAGCACCTGGTCCCGGGGGGAGCAGTTCTTC,CASTWSRGEQFF
TRBV9,TRBJ2-2,.,.,TGTGCCAGCAGCTCTGTGGTAGCCAACACCGGGGAGCTGTTTTTT,CASSSVVANTGELFF
TRBV27,TRBJ1-6,.,.,TGTGCCAGCAGTGTCTCCCTGGCTTCACCCCTCCACTTT,CASSVSLASPLHF
TRBV19,TRBJ1-2,once,.,TGTGCCAGTAGACCCCTGGACACCTATGGCTACACCTTC,CASRPLDTYGYTF
TRBV28,TRBJ2-1,.,TRBD2,TGTGCCAGCAGTCGACAGGGGACTAGCGGGGGCAGGGTGGATGAGCAGTTCTTC,CASSRQGTSGGRVDEQFF
TRBV6-2/TRBV6-3,TRBJ1-5,.,TRBD1,TGTGCCAGCAGTTACTCAGGCAGGGGGCGCATCGTATACAATCAGCCCCAGCATTTT,CASSYSGRGRIVYNQPQHF
TRBV24-1,TRBJ1-5,.,TRBD1,TGTGCCACCAGTGATCCGAGACAGGGCGCCGCGCCCCAGCATTTT,CATSDPRQGAAPQHF
TRBV5-1,TRBJ2-7,.,.,TGCGCCAGCAGCTTTGGCAGGGGCTCCGAGCAGTACTTC,CASSFGRGSEQYF
TRBV7-2,TRBJ1-2,.,.,TGTGCCAGCAGCTTAGATGGGGGGGGACCGGGCTACACCTTC,CASSLDGGGPGYTF
TRBV7-8,TRBJ2-6,.,TRBD1,TGTGCCAGCAGCTTAGTTGACCGGGACAGAAAATCTGGGGCCAACGTCCTGACTTTC,CASSLVDRDRKSGANVLTF
TRBV6-5,TRBJ1-1,.,.,TGTGCCAGCAGTTACTCGAGTGTTTTACCGAACACTGAAGCTTTCTTT,CASSYSSVLPNTEAFF
TRBV5-6,TRBJ1-2,few,TRBD1,TGTGCCAGCAGCTTGCAAATGGGGACAGGGGGAGGCTACACCTTC,CASSLQMGTGGGYTF
TRBV12-3/TRBV12-4,TRBJ2-7,.,.,TGTGCCAGCAGTTTACGCAGCTACGAGCAGTACTTC,CASSLRSYEQYF
TRBV3-1/TRBV3-2,TRBJ1-2,.,TRBD1,TGTGCCAGCAGCCCTCCGGGACAGGGTTCGGATGGCTACACCTTC,CASSPPGQGSDGYTF
TRBV9,TRBJ1-2,once,TRBD1,TGTGCCAGCAGCGATGGACAGGGTTATGGCTACACCTTC,CASSDGQGYGYTF
TRBV3-1/TRBV3-2,TRBJ2-1,.,TRBD2,TGTGCCAGCAGGACCAAGATCGGAGCGGGAGCCCCCAATGAGCAGTTCTTC,CASRTKIGAGAPNEQFF
TRBV27,TRBJ2-7,.,.,TGTGCCAGCAGTTTAGACAGCCACTACGAGCAGTACTTC,CASSLDSHYEQYF
TRBV15,TRBJ1-5,.,.,TGTGCCACCAATAAGGGGCAAAGGGATCAGCCCCAGCATTTT,CATNKGQRDQPQHF
TRBV5-1,TRBJ1-5,.,.,TGCGCCAGCAGCTTGGGAGGCAGGCTCGGGGAGCCCCAGCATTTT,CASSLGGRLGEPQHF
TRBV5-6,TRBJ2-5,.,TRBD2,TGTGCCAGCAGCTTACTAGCGGGAGGGCAGACCCAGTACTTC,CASSLLAGGQTQYF
TRBV19,TRBJ2-1,.,.,TGTGCCAGTAGTATAGTAGCTAGTGTGGCAAATGAGCAGTTCTTC,CASSIVASVANEQFF
TRBV5-8,TRBJ2-5,.,TRBD2,TGTGCCAGCAGCTTACAGCGGGAGGGCCGGCAGACCCAGTACTTC,CASSLQREGRQTQYF
TRBV6-5,TRBJ2-2,few,.,TGTGCCAGCAGTTACTCCGGGTTGAACACCGGGGAGCTGTTTTTT,CASSYSGLNTGELFF
TRBV5-1,TRBJ2-2,.,TRBD1,TGCGCCAGCAGCTCGCCGGGACAGGGGTTAGGGACCGGGGAGCTGTTTTTT,CASSSPGQGLGTGELFF
TRBV7-9,TRBJ2-1,once,.,TGTGCCAGCAGCTCCGGGACCTACAATGAGCAGTTCTTC,CASSSGTYNEQFF
TRBV9,TRBJ2-7,.,.,TGTGCCAGCAGCGCCGGGACTTTCTCCTACGAGCAGTACTTC,CASSAGTFSYEQYF
TRBV5-3,TRBJ2-1,.,TRBD1,TGTGCCAGAAGCACAGACAGGGCCGAGCAGTTCTTC,CARSTDRAEQFF
TRBV7-2,TRBJ2-7,.,.,TGTGCCAGCAGTGCAGGAGGGAAGAACTACGAGCAGTACTTC,CASSAGGKNYEQYF
TRBV19,TRBJ2-2,few,TRBD2,TGTGCCAGTAGTATAATACTAGCGGTAGGCGGGGAGCTGTTTTTT,CASSIILAVGGELFF
TRBV2,TRBJ1-2,.,.,TGTGCCAGCAGGAGGGTTTTAGATGGCTACACCTTC,CASRRVLDGYTF
TRBV7-2,TRBJ2-5,.,TRBD2,TGTGCCAGCAGCTTAGTTTCGGGACTAGCGGGAGGACGAGAGACCCAGTACTTC,CASSLVSGLAGGRETQYF
TRBV19,TRBJ1-4,.,TRBD1,TGTGCCAGTAGTATGGGACAGGCTAATGAAAAACTGTTTTTT,CASSMGQANEKLFF
TRBV3-1/TRBV3-2,TRBJ2-7,once,TRBD1,TGTGCCAGCAGCCTACAGGGGCGCGAGCAGTACTTC,CASSLQGREQYF
TRBV6-4,TRBJ1-5,.,.,TGTGCCAGCAGTGACTCAACAGGGAGGGATCATCAGCCCCAGCATTTT,CASSDSTGRDHQPQHF
TRBV29-1,TRBJ1-1,.,.,TGCAGCGGTCGGGAACACTCAACGAACACTGAAGCTTTCTTT,CSGREHSTNTEAFF
TRBV19,TRBJ2-2,.,TRBD2,TGTGCCAGTAGTATAGATGGGACTAGGAACACCGGGGAGCTGTTTTTT,CASSIDGTRNTGELFF
TRBV5-6,TRBJ2-3,.,.,TGTGCCAGCTCCCTAGTATCACTAAGCACAGATACGCAGTATTTT,CASSLVSLSTDTQYF
TRBV30,TRBJ2-1,once,.,TGTGCCTGGAGTTCCCGACTTCACTACAATGAGCAGTTCTTC,CAWSSRLHYNEQFF
TRBV19,TRBJ1-2,once,TRBD1,TGTGCCAGTAGTCAAGACAGGGGGCTCTATGGCTACACCTTC,CASSQDRGLYGYTF
TRBV2,TRBJ2-5,.,TRBD1,TGTGCCAGCATACCCACAGGACAGGGGGCGAAGACCCAGTACTTC,CASIPTGQGAKTQYF
TRBV7-9,TRBJ1-2,.,.,TGTGCCAGCAGCTTATACGGAGGAGTTAGGGGCTACACCTTC,CASSLYGGVRGYTF
TRBV19,TRBJ2-3,.,.,TGTGCCAGTAGTATTATGGGACTCCCCACAGATACGCAGTATTTT,CASSIMGLPTDTQYF
TRBV19,TRBJ1-5,.,.,TGTGCCGCCTGGGAGGGGAGGTTTAGCAATCAGCCCCAGCATTTT,CAAWEGRFSNQPQHF
TRBV13,TRBJ2-5,.,.,TGTGCCAGCAGCTCTGGGCAGGAGGGCCGGGAGACCCAGTACTTC,CASSSGQEGRETQYF
TRBV5-1,TRBJ2-7,many,TRBD2,TGCGCCAGCAGCTTGGGTGGGATGCCGAGACTAGCGTCCTACGAGCAGTACTTC,CASSLGGMPRLASYEQYF
TRBV7-6,TRBJ2-7,.,TRBD1,TGTGCCAGCAGCTCGGACGCAGGGGGCCACGAGCAGTACTTC,CASSSDAGGHEQYF
TRBV29-1,TRBJ2-7,once,.,TGCAGCGTCGGAGGGAATCCCTCCGAGCAGTACTTC,CSVGGNPSEQYF
TRBV18,TRBJ2-7,.,TRBD1,TGTGCCAGCTCACCCGCCGGACAGGGGGTGTACGAGCAGTACTTC,CASSPAGQGVYEQYF
TRBV11-2,TRBJ2-1,.,TRBD2,TGTGCCAGCAGCTTAGGGCTAGCGGGAGCAAATGAGCAGTTCTTC,CASSLGLAGANEQFF
TRBV19,TRBJ1-1,once,TRBD1,TGTGCCAGTTCGGGACCGACAGGGCCATCTGAAGCTTTCTTT,CASSGPTGPSEAFF
TRBV25-1,TRBJ2-3,.,.,TGTGCCAGCAGTGAATCGGGGAATGCAGATACGCAGTATTTT,CASSESGNADTQYF
TRBV19,TRBJ2-5,.,TRBD2,TGTGCCAGTAGTACCCTAGGAGCGGGGAAAGAGACCCAGTACTTC,CASSTLGAGKETQYF
TRBV7-9,TRBJ1-4,.,.,TGTGCCAGCAGCTTATTGGCTGAAAAACTGTTTTTT,CASSLLAEKLFF
TRBV4-1,TRBJ1-2,.,.,TGCGCCAGCAGCCAAGACCCCGGGACTCTGGGAGGCTACACCTTC,CASSQDPGTLGGYTF
TRBV27,TRBJ2-7,.,TRBD1,TGTGCCAGCAGTTTATTCCCCCCCCTATCAGGGGGACCCTCCTACGAGCAGTACTTC,CASSLFPPLSGGPSYEQYF
TRBV18,TRBJ1-1,.,.,TGTGCCAGCTCACCAGGGGAGGGTGGTAACACTGAAGCTTTCTTT,CASSPGEGGNTEAFF
TRBV7-3,TRBJ1-1,.,.,TGTGCCAGCAGCCTTGCCCCAGGGACTGAAGCTTTCTTT,CASSLAPGTEAFF